This is a list of T cell receptor beta chains from one sample in a study of early T cells in non-severe SARS-CoV-2 infection. TCRdb fed the 5' RACE reads into MiXCR, producing one record per CDR3 protein. The profile shows 50,000 to 75,000 distinct CDR3 sequences, 7% to 9.5% of them singletons. The specimen comprised whole blood, sampled at baseline. The receptors derive from an adult who was a healthcare worker with PCR-confirmed SARS-CoV-2 infection or an uninfected control (not recorded which). Both conserved end residues are trimmed from each CDR3.

TRBJ2-7	TRBV9	ASSVGQGQYEQY
TRBJ1-1	TRBV12-3/TRBV12-4	ASSYDTEAF
TRBJ2-5	TRBV7-2	ASSLGPTSAQY
TRBJ2-7	TRBV3-1	ASTPGGGEQY
TRBJ1-6	TRBV9	ASSVEAGGDYNSPLH
TRBJ1-1	TRBV29-1	SVFSEGANTEAF
TRBJ1-5	TRBV12-3/TRBV12-4	ASSPTTGYSNQPQH
TRBJ2-4	TRBV7-9	ASSRGQKRQY
TRBJ2-1	TRBV9	ASSAGLLNEQF
TRBJ2-3	TRBV7-6	ASSLSGTGGDTQY
TRBJ2-3	TRBV29-1	SGGTGVWADTQY
TRBJ2-2	TRBV7-9	ASSGPGTQNTGELF
TRBJ2-7	TRBV3-1	ASSRGNKLAYEQY
TRBJ2-7	TRBV6-5	ASSYGLVSYEQY
TRBJ2-7	TRBV6-6	ASSYNRVYEQY
TRBJ1-3	TRBV14	ASSQDQGAGNTIY
TRBJ1-2	TRBV12-3/TRBV12-4	ASRKENGGYT
TRBJ1-1	TRBV3-1	ASSQGSKAVQGSTEAF
TRBJ2-1	TRBV24-1	ATSEYGTSGSFSYNEQF
TRBJ1-1	TRBV7-3	ASSLFTNTEAF
TRBJ2-7	TRBV4-2	ASSHGGWTYEQY
TRBJ2-1	TRBV7-8	ASRPTSGRADEQF
TRBJ2-3	TRBV10-3	AISHSASTDTQY
TRBJ2-1	TRBV7-2	ASSRRTVYNEQF
TRBJ2-5	TRBV7-2	ASSRTSGRPWETQY
TRBJ2-5	TRBV25-1	ASSEITGTAQETQY
TRBJ2-5	TRBV5-1	ASSLSGRAEETQY
TRBJ2-3	TRBV15	ATSRDLVGAVGTDTQY
TRBJ2-3	TRBV6-5	ASQATSDRASTDTQY
TRBJ1-5	TRBV4-3	ASSQEGGDQPQH
TRBJ1-3	TRBV7-2	ASSGGTGGISGNTIY
TRBJ2-1	TRBV7-9	ASSLSSGSAEQF
TRBJ1-3	TRBV18	ASSPQTSGNTIY
TRBJ2-5	TRBV7-2	ASSFIGLAEETQY